This T cell receptor beta chain was obtained from a study of T-cell reconstitution after alpha-beta-depleted transplantation in children. Findings and caveats of the study: Expanded graft clones numbering several hundred reportedly gave rise to alpha-beta T cells about two months after transplant.

In its sample, this clonotype was seen many times. The antigen is not known. Molecular barcoding with unique molecular identifiers was used for the TCRbeta library. MiXCR was run by TCRdb on the PCR reads, yielding one entry per CDR3 protein. The table shows almost 500,000 distinct CDR3 sequences, with about 10% occurring only once. The germline gives CDR1 MGHRA, CDR2 YSYEKL. J gave up 13 bases and V 2 bases, and 9 bases lay outside the gene matches. The CDR3 totals 16 residues. This chain links TRBV4-1 with TRBJ2-1; TRBD2 matches at 15 bases. The input for sequencing was PBMCs, taken before TCRalphabeta/CD19-depleted stem cell transplant. The TCR sequence derives from a child younger than 10 with inherited bone marrow failure, due to receive a stem cell transplant. The CDR3 DNA is TGCGCCAGCAGCCAACCGGGACTAGCGGGGGGCCCGGTACAGTTCTTC. Translating it yields CASSQPGLAGGPVQFF.